The 8 T cell receptor beta chains listed next were all sequenced from one sample in a study of shared clonotypes between healthy human individuals (dated by TCRdb to the early 2020s). Libraries were made using the immunoSEQ multiplex PCR assay. TCRdb provides this immuneACCESS table in a form limited to in-frame rearrangements. Some clones are lacking; in checked studies, under half of them reflect an unresolved V gene, and why the rest are absent is not known. The sample table records 190,000 or so clones; approximately 61% of these occur just once. 10% of the sample is in the top ten clones. The sequencing input was memory CD4+ T cells sorted from blood. Per the publication, the cell subset or site label means: CD45RA-negative fraction. The receptor source for this set is a man aged 25 to 40 in good health.

The J gene is TRBJ2-7, the V gene TRBV11-3; D uncertain. CDR3 length: 13 amino acids. V was clipped by 11 bases and J by 0 bases, with 14 bases between them. CDR1 SGHNT and CDR2 YENEEA come from the germline V gene. The CDR3 DNA follows: TGTGCCGTGCAGAGAGAGGACTCCTACGAGCAGTACTTC. Translated: CAVQREDSYEQYF.

The chain joins TRBV5-5 to TRBJ2-4; D may be TRBD2 (5 bases). V was trimmed by 0 bases and J by 6 bases, leaving 10 bases between them. The germline V gene has CDR1 SGHKS and CDR2 YYEKEE (reference sequence). This CDR3 spans 14 amino acids. The CDR3 here is CASSLGGLGNIQYF. The CDR3 nucleotides read TGTGCCAGCAGCTTGGGAGGGCTCGGAAACATTCAGTACTTC.

V gene TRBV5-1 combines with J gene TRBJ2-1; D might be TRBD2 (6 bases). The CDR3 covers 15 residues. The V end was cut by 0 bases, the J end by 2 bases, with 9 bases between. Germline CDR1 SGHRS, CDR2 YFSETQ. CDR3 region: CASSLVGGTYNEQFF. The CDR3 coding sequence is TGCGCCAGCAGCTTGGTTGGCGGGACCTACAATGAGCAGTTCTTC.

This clone was observed a handful of times. J is TRBJ2-3 and V is TRBV4-3; 9 bases map to TRBD2. This CDR3 comprises 16 residues. From germline, CDR1 is LGHNA and CDR2 YSLEER. Trimming cost V 0 bases and J 3 bases; bases outside gene matches: 4. CDR3 in amino acids: CASSQDISGRTDTQYF. DNA for the CDR3: TGCGCCAGCAGCCAAGATATTAGCGGGAGAACAGATACGCAGTATTTT.

This chain connects TRBV28 to TRBJ2-7, with D perhaps TRBD2 (5 bases). This CDR3 is built from 14 residues. Trimming removed 2 bases from V and 7 bases from J, with 15 bases in between. Germline V lookup: CDR1 MDHEN, CDR2 SYDVKM. The CDR3 sequence is CASSLASYTGEQYF. CDR3 DNA sequence: TGTGCCAGCAGTTTAGCCTCTTATACGGGAGAGCAGTACTTC.

The chain recombines TRBV5-1 with TRBJ2-1; D unclear. Trimming pared 0 bases from V and 0 bases from J, leaving 10 bases between. From germline, CDR1 is SGHRS and CDR2 YFSETQ. The CDR3 runs 16 residues. This chain's CDR3 is CASSLGPGTSYNEQFF. The CDR3, as DNA: TGCGCCAGCAGCTTGGGTCCAGGAACCTCCTACAATGAGCAGTTCTTC.

This sequence joins TRBV7-2 and TRBJ1-5; D is unresolved. This CDR3 region has 14 residues. V lost 1 base, J lost 6 bases, and 10 bases lay in between. Germline lookup yields CDR1 SGHTA and CDR2 FQGNSA. CDR3 DNA: TGTGCCAGCAGCTTAGAGTTCGGCCGTCAGCCCCAGCATTTT. Its protein product is CASSLEFGRQPQHF.

J is TRBJ1-1 and V is TRBV28; 8 bases fit TRBD1. The CDR3 is 17 residues long. The V and J ends lost 4 bases and 0 bases, in that order; junction bases with no gene match: 10. The germline gives CDR1 MDHEN, CDR2 SYDVKM. The CDR3 bases are TGTGCCAGCAGTTCTCCGGGACAGGCAGCTCTGAACACTGAAGCTTTCTTT. This codes for CASSSPGQAALNTEAFF. The complete variable domain, with remaining parts taken from reference TRBV28 and TRBJ1-1, reads DVKVTQSSRYLVKRTGEKVFLECVQDMDHENMFWYRQDPGLGLRLIYFSYDVKMKEKGDIPEGYSVSREKKERFSLILESASTNQTSMYLCASSSPGQAALNTEAFFGQGTRLTVV.